The 27 T cell receptor beta chains below come from one sample, sequenced in a study of cytomegalovirus exposure and HLA in healthy donors. The PCR made use of 60 Vbeta and 13 Jbeta primers. The data were produced by immunoSEQ multiplex PCR, yet TCRdb's version contains in-frame clones alone and is incomplete. Of tens of thousands of clones listed, about 70% were seen once; the top ten hold 9.5% to 13%. Sequences were obtained from PBMCs. These receptors all come from a woman aged 25 to 39 in good health and CMV-seronegative.

The genes are TRBV7-3 and TRBJ1-1; possibly TRBD1 for D (6 bases). The V gene lost 4 bases and the J gene lost 3 bases, with 15 bases spanning the gap. The V gene's germline CDR1 is SGHTA and CDR2 FQGTGA. The CDR3 is 15 amino acids. CDR3 DNA: TGTGCCAGCAGCTCCTCGGCAGGGGCGGACACTGAAGCTTTCTTT. It specifies CASSSSAGADTEAFF.

This chain links TRBV30 with TRBJ1-1, with 8 bases matching TRBD1. The germline gives CDR1 GTSNPN, CDR2 SVGIG (reference sequence). Trimming removed 5 bases from V and 10 bases from J; junction bases left unmatched: 18. The CDR3 contains 15 residues. The CDR3 DNA follows: TGTGCCTGGGACCGAAAGGACAGGGCGGATAAAGGAGCTTTCTTT. It yields the protein CAWDRKDRADKGAFF. Supplemented by reference TRBV30 and TRBJ1-1, the full variable domain reads SQTIHQWPATLVQPVGSPLSLECTVEGTSNPNLYWYRQAAGRGLQLLFYSVGIGQISSEVPQNLSASRPQDRQFILSSKKLLLSDSGFYLCAWDRKDRADKGAFFGQGTRLTVV.

The genes are TRBV7-3 and TRBJ2-7; 8 bases fit TRBD2. The germline CDR1 and CDR2 sequences are SGHTA and FQGTGA. This CDR3 is built from 14 residues. The V segment lost 2 bases and the J segment 4 bases; nucleotides outside the gene matches: 4. The CDR3 sequence: CASSLGGTRYEQYF. DNA for the CDR3: TGTGCCAGCAGCTTAGGCGGGACTAGATACGAGCAGTACTTC.

V is TRBV19 and J is TRBJ1-2; 10 bases map to TRBD1. V lost 7 bases and J lost 1; bases outside the gene matches: 9. Germline lookup yields CDR1 LNHDA and CDR2 SQIVND (reference sequence). The CDR3 loop spans 16 amino acids. The CDR3 loop is CASTGAGTGDNYGYTF. In DNA form, the CDR3 reads TGTGCCAGTACCGGAGCGGGGACAGGGGATAACTATGGCTACACCTTC.

J is TRBJ2-5 and V is TRBV5-5; D is unclear. The CDR3 contains 14 residues. Trimming took 6 bases from V and 0 from J, leaving 12 bases between them. Germline V gene sequence: CDR1 SGHKS, CDR2 YYEKEE (reference sequence). The CDR3 sequence is CASNLEVDQETQYF. Written as DNA, the CDR3 is TGTGCCAGCAACCTAGAGGTTGACCAAGAGACCCAGTACTTC.

This sequence joins TRBV9 and TRBJ1-1; possibly TRBD1 for D (6 bases). The CDR3 totals 14 residues. Looked up from germline, CDR1 is SGDLS and CDR2 is YYNGEE. V lost 4 bases and J 4 bases, leaving 14 bases between the germline ends. The CDR3, as DNA: TGTGCCAGCAGCTCACAGGGCAAGAGCACTGAAGCTTTCTTT. This codes for CASSSQGKSTEAFF.

This clone was observed a single time. The genes are TRBV4-2 and TRBJ2-1, with 10 bases lining up with TRBD2. Germline CDR1 LGHNA, CDR2 YNFKEQ. The CDR3 runs to 16 residues. The trim removed 3 bases at V and 6 bases at J, leaving 8 bases unmatched. CDR3 region: CASSQYQRGGLNEQFF. As DNA, the CDR3 is TGTGCCAGCAGCCAGTATCAGCGGGGGGGCCTCAATGAGCAGTTCTTC.

The V gene is TRBV5-6, the J gene TRBJ2-5, with 13 nucleotides matching TRBD2. Germline V gene lookup returns CDR1 SGHDT and CDR2 YYEEEE. This CDR3 spans 16 amino acids. V shed 8 bases and J 2 bases; nucleotides not matched to a gene: 9. CDR3 sequence: CARSPGLAGRQETQYF. The DNA for the CDR3 is TGTGCCAGAAGCCCGGGACTAGCGGGGCGACAAGAGACCCAGTACTTC.

The CDR3 nucleotides read TGTGCCAGCAGCTCGGGACAGGGTCAGAACTACGAGCAGTACTTC. Protein: CASSSGQGQNYEQYF. This sequence joins TRBV7-8 and TRBJ2-7, with 9 bases identical to TRBD1. Germline V CDR1 and CDR2: SGHVS, FQNEAQ. The CDR3 totals 15 residues. Trimming took 4 bases from V and 3 from J; bases not matched to a gene: 7.

J is TRBJ1-6 and V is TRBV27; D may be TRBD1 (5 bases). Trimming took off 6 bases at V and 8 bases at J, with 14 bases between the two ends. Per germline, CDR1 MNHEY and CDR2 SMNVEV (reference sequence). The CDR3 spans 14 residues. The DNA for the CDR3 is TGTGCCAGCAGCAACCGGGGGGGTGATTCACCCCTCCACTTT. It translates to CASSNRGGDSPLHF.

The chain is built from TRBV15 and TRBJ1-5, with 10 bases that match TRBD1. The CDR3 extends over 16 amino acids. V lost 0 bases to trimming and J lost 5 bases; unmatched junction nucleotides: 4. CDR1 is LNHNV and CDR2 is YYDKDF in the germline V gene (reference sequence). This CDR3 is CATSRELGQGHQPQHF. DNA of the CDR3: TGTGCCACCAGCAGAGAACTGGGACAGGGGCATCAGCCCCAGCATTTT.

J is TRBJ2-7 and V is TRBV5-4, with 8 bases fitting TRBD2. Unmatched junction bases numbered 8, after V lost 2 bases and J lost 4 bases. The germline CDR1 and CDR2 sequences are SGHNT and YYREEE (reference sequence). This CDR3 has 15 residues. CDR3 nucleotides: TGTGCCAGCAGCTTACTAGCGGCCGGGGGTTACGAGCAGTACTTC. As protein: CASSLLAAGGYEQYF.

This clone was seen only once. The chain has TRBV4-2 and TRBJ1-5; no definite D call. Trimming cost V 0 bases and J 3 bases, with 9 bases left between them. Germline CDR1 is LGHNA and CDR2 is YNFKEQ. This CDR3 contains 15 residues. As DNA, the CDR3 is TGTGCCAGCAGCCAAGAATGGAGTAACAATCAGCCCCAGCATTTT. Translated, it gives CASSQEWSNNQPQHF.

J is TRBJ1-1 and V is TRBV18; D might be TRBD1 (5 bases). Germline values: CDR1 KGHSH, CDR2 LQKENI. This CDR3 comprises 13 residues. The V gene lost 3 bases and the J gene lost 7 bases, with 12 bases spanning the gap. In nucleotides, the CDR3 is TGTGCCAGCTCACCGAGGACAAATGGTGAAGCTTTCTTT. It specifies CASSPRTNGEAFF.

This clone appeared once. The genes are TRBV27 and TRBJ2-7; TRBD2 agrees at 8 bases. The CDR3 has 12 amino acids. Germline V lookup: CDR1 MNHEY, CDR2 SMNVEV (reference sequence). Germline trimming cut 8 bases from V and 2 bases from J; bases unmatched to any gene: 2. The CDR3 sequence is CASGLATYEQYF. In nucleotides, the CDR3 is TGTGCCAGCGGACTAGCCACCTACGAGCAGTACTTC.

This clone was picked up one time. This sequence joins TRBV27 and TRBJ1-5, with 10 bases aligning to TRBD1. CDR1 MNHEY and CDR2 SMNVEV come from the germline V gene (reference sequence). Germline trimming cut 3 bases from V and 6 bases from J; bases unmatched to any gene: 5. CDR3 length: 15 amino acids. The CDR3 nucleotides read TGTGCCAGCAGTTTGGGGGGACAGGGGCCTCAGCCCCAGCATTTT. This encodes CASSLGGQGPQPQHF.

This chain joins TRBV15 and TRBJ1-5; weak D call: TRBD1 (5 bases). CDR3 length: 14 amino acids. Trimming cost V 4 bases and J 8 bases, with 15 bases left between them. The germline gives CDR1 LNHNV, CDR2 YYDKDF (reference sequence). The CDR3 sequence: CATSTGSLLEPQHF. CDR3 coding DNA: TGTGCCACCAGCACAGGGTCCCTTTTGGAGCCCCAGCATTTT.

This rearrangement joins TRBV5-4 to TRBJ1-2; 8 nucleotides agree with TRBD1. From germline, CDR1 is SGHNT and CDR2 YYREEE (reference sequence). The CDR3 is made up of 14 amino acids. Trimming took 1 base from V and 4 from J; bases not matched to a gene: 3. The CDR3 here is CASSLNRGAYGYTF. The CDR3 region has the DNA TGTGCCAGCAGCTTGAACAGGGGGGCCTATGGCTACACCTTC.

The chain carries TRBV7-9 and TRBJ2-7, with D perhaps matching TRBD1 (6 bases). The CDR3 has 14 residues. V was trimmed by 2 bases and J by 5 bases, leaving 13 bases between them. Germline V CDR1 and CDR2: SEHNR, FQNEAQ (reference sequence). For the CDR3, the DNA is TGTGCCAGCAGCTTAATCTACAGGGACGACGAGCAGTACTTC. As protein: CASSLIYRDDEQYF.

V is TRBV2 and J is TRBJ1-2; D is uncertain. V was cut by 3 bases and J by 4 bases, with 6 bases left in between. The CDR3 is made up of 12 amino acids. CDR1 SNHLY and CDR2 FYNNEI come from the germline V gene. This chain's CDR3 is CASSERFYGYTF. The DNA of the CDR3 is TGTGCCAGCAGTGAGCGGTTCTATGGCTACACCTTC.

This chain uses TRBV14 with TRBJ2-2, with D possibly TRBD2 on 6 matching bases. Germline V gives CDR1 SGHDN, CDR2 FVKESK. The CDR3 loop spans 16 amino acids. V lost 4 bases and J lost 0, with 12 bases in between. CDR3 DNA: TGTGCCAGCAGCCGGGGGAGGAACGCGAACACCGGGGAGCTGTTTTTT. This codes for CASSRGRNANTGELFF.

This chain joins TRBV5-4 and TRBJ2-3; 9 nucleotides match TRBD2. Germline-derived CDR1 and CDR2 are SGHNT and YYREEE (reference sequence). V dropped 1 base and J dropped 5; count of bases not matched to a gene: 8. CDR3 length: 16 amino acids. The CDR3 nucleotides are TGTGCCAGCAGCTTGAGCGAGGCTAGCGGGGTAGATACGCAGTATTTT. Encoded protein: CASSLSEASGVDTQYF.

This clone has a handful of counts. This CDR3 fails to terminate in the conserved phenylalanine or tryptophan, so it likely reflects a read error. Because the CDR3's place on the DNA is in doubt, the DNA is left out and the CDR3 is given as listed by TCRdb. V is TRBV6-5 and J is TRBJ1-6; TRBD1 was called by the table and not checked on the DNA. Germline CDR1 MNHEY, CDR2 SVGAGI. With termini counted, the CDR3 has 16 amino acids. This CDR3 reads CASSYSGGTGGSPLQV.

The chain links TRBV4-3 to TRBJ1-1; 9 bases are shared with TRBD1. CDR3 length: 14 residues. Germline V gene sequence: CDR1 LGHNA, CDR2 YSLEER. V lost 2 bases to trimming and J lost 8 bases; unmatched junction nucleotides: 6. The CDR3 is CASSQKQGAGEAFF. The CDR3 nucleotides read TGCGCCAGCAGCCAAAAACAGGGGGCTGGCGAAGCTTTCTTT.

The chain has TRBV28 and TRBJ2-7; D remains ambiguous. Germline loops: CDR1 MDHEN, CDR2 SYDVKM. The CDR3 runs 11 residues. V lost 5 bases to trimming and J lost 5 bases, with 7 bases between them. The CDR3 sequence: CASSEPNEQYF. CDR3 nucleotide sequence: TGTGCCAGCAGTGAGCCGAACGAGCAGTACTTC.

The chain is built from TRBV6-1 and TRBJ2-7; D call uncertain. The germline V gene encodes CDR1 MNHNS and CDR2 SASEGT. Trimming took 1 base from V and 7 from J, leaving 17 bases between them. The CDR3 covers 15 residues. The CDR3 nucleotides are TGTGCCAGCAGTGAAGATGCAGGCCCTACCAGGGAGCAGTACTTC. Protein: CASSEDAGPTREQYF.

The V and J genes are TRBV7-2 and TRBJ2-4, with TRBD2 as a possible D gene (5 bases). The CDR3 extends over 14 amino acids. Germline values: CDR1 SGHTA, CDR2 FQGNSA. Between the trimmed V and J ends, which lost 6 bases and 0 bases, there was a span of 9 bases. The CDR3 sequence is CASREEVAKNIQYF. The CDR3 nucleotides read TGTGCCAGCAGAGAGGAGGTAGCCAAAAACATTCAGTACTTC.